This T cell receptor (beta chain) was documented in a study of cytomegalovirus exposure and HLA in healthy donors. Turning to this clone: Its antigen remains unidentified.

Study-wide findings and caveats: High specificity and sensitivity for cytomegalovirus status were reported for the classifier.

Trimming removed 4 bases from V and 2 bases from J, with 20 bases in between. There are 17 residues in the CDR3. Germline CDR1 is LNHDA and CDR2 is SQIVND (reference sequence). PCR amplification relied on 60 Vbeta primers (plus 13 Jbeta primers). The repertoire was sequenced with immunoSEQ multiplex PCR; TCRdb's copy has only in-frame clones and lacks some. This sample has roughly 140,000 clones, with around 75% found just once. The sample comprised PBMCs. The clonotype originates from a human donor in good health. V gene TRBV19 combines with J gene TRBJ1-1; weak D call: TRBD1 (6 bases). The CDR3 reads CASSKGQRQAQNTEAFF. CDR3 nucleotide sequence: TGTGCCAGTAGTAAGGGACAAAGACAGGCACAAAACACTGAAGCTTTCTTT. Full variable domain (outside the CDR3, taken from reference TRBV19 and TRBJ1-1): DGGITQSPKYLFRKEGQNVTLSCEQNLNHDAMYWYRQDPGQGLRLIYYSQIVNDFQKGDIAEGYSVSREKKESFPLTVTSAQKNPTAFYLCASSKGQRQAQNTEAFFGQGTRLTVV.